This record looks at one TCR beta chain sequence and its context. Its antigen is not known. The CDR3 runs 13 residues. Per the germline V gene, CDR1 is SGHTA and CDR2 is FQGNSA. V lost 4 bases and J lost 6; bases outside the gene matches: 5. Amplification used 60 Vbeta primers and 13 Jbeta primers. Clones were read by immunoSEQ multiplex PCR, and TCRdb kept only the in-frame ones, dropping some. The sample lists around 110,000 clones, around 75% occurring once. The data stem from a study of cytomegalovirus exposure and HLA in healthy donors. Overall study findings and caveats: Later analysis suggested links between common viral pathogens and several top significant clusters. In an earlier analysis, about 87% or about 30%: the productive usage of most TCR beta V segments. In a later analysis, HLA-C alleles had the fewest associated TCRs, DRB1 alleles the most. Later, an analysis showed that TCR beta chains associated with HLA were more clonally expanded than others that were equally common.

The TCR sequence derives from a male donor in good health and CMV-seropositive. The chain carries TRBV7-2 and TRBJ2-7; 8 nucleotides line up with TRBD2. Sequenced: PBMCs. CDR3 bases: TGTGCCAGCAGCTCAGCGGGAGTCCGCGAGCAGTACTTC. This codes for CASSSAGVREQYF.